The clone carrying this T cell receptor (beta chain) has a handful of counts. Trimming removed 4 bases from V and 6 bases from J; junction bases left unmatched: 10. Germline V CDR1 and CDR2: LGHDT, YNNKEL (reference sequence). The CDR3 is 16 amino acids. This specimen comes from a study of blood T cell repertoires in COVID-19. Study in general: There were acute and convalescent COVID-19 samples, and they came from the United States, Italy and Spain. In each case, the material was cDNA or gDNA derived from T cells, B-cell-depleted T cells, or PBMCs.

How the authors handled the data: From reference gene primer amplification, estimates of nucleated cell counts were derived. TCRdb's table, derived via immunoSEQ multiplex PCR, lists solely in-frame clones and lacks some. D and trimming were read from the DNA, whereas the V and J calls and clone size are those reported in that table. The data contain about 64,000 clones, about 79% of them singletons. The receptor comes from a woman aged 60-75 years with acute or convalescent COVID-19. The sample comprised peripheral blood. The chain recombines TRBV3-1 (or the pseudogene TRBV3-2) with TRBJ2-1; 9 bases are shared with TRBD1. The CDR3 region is CASSRRRDRDFNEQFF. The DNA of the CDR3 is TGTGCCAGCAGCCGCCGACGGGACAGGGATTTCAATGAGCAGTTCTTC.